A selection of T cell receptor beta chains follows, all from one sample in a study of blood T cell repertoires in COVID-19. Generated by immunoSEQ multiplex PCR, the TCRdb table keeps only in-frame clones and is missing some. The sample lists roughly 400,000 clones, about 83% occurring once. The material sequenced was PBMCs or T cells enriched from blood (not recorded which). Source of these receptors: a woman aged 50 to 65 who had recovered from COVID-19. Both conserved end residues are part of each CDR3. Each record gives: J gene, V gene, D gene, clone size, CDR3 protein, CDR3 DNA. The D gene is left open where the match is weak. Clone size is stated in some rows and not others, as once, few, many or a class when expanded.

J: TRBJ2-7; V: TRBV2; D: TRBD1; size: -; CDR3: CASSRGQTKTYEQYF; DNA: TGTGCCAGCAGCCGGGGACAGACGAAGACCTACGAGCAGTACTTC
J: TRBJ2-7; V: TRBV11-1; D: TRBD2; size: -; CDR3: CASSFAGGGYEQYF; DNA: TGTGCCAGCAGCTTTGCGGGGGGCGGCTACGAGCAGTACTTC
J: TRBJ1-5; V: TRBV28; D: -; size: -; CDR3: CASMTPVFNQPQHF; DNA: TGTGCCAGCATGACTCCTGTATTTAATCAGCCCCAGCATTTT
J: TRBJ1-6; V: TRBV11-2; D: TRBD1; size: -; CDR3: CASSFGTANSPLHF; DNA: TGTGCCAGCAGCTTTGGGACAGCTAATTCACCCCTCCACTTT
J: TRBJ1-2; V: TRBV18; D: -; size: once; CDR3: CASSPPGRGYGYTF; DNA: TGTGCCAGCTCACCGCCGGGGAGGGGCTATGGCTACACCTTC
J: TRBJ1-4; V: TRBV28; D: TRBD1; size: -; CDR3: CASGYRDSSEKLFF; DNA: TGTGCCAGCGGATACCGGGACAGCTCAGAAAAACTGTTTTTT
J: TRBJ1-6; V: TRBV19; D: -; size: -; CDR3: CASSAAGANSPLHF; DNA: TGTGCCAGTAGTGCGGCAGGGGCAAATTCACCCCTCCACTTT
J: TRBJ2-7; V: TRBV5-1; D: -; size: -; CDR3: CASSRGDGGHWSEQYF; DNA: TGCGCCAGCAGCCGGGGGGATGGGGGCCATTGGAGCGAGCAGTACTTC
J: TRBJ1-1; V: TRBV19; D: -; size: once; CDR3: CASRGRGFAEAFF; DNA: TGTGCCAGCAGAGGGAGGGGATTCGCTGAAGCTTTCTTT
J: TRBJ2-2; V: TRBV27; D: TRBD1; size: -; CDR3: CASSYAGQGVWNTGELFF; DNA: TGTGCCAGCAGTTACGCGGGACAGGGTGTTTGGAACACCGGGGAGCTGTTTTTT
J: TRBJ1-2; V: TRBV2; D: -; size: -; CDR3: CASSEGGRGFGYTF; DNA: TGTGCCAGCAGTGAGGGCGGAAGGGGGTTTGGCTACACCTTC
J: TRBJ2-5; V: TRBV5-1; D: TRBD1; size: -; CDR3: CASSYGTGSSASETQYF; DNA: TGCGCCAGCAGCTACGGGACAGGTAGTAGTGCTTCGGAGACCCAGTACTTC
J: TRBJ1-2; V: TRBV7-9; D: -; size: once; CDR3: CASSAIPGRADSYGYTF; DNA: TGTGCCAGCAGCGCAATACCCGGCAGGGCTGATAGCTATGGCTACACCTTC
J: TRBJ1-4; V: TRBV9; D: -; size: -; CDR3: CASSVGDSSTNEKLFF; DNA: TGTGCCAGCAGCGTGGGTGACAGTTCAACTAATGAAAAACTGTTTTTT
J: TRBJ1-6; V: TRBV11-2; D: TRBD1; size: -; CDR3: CASSPDRVRPLHF; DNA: TGTGCCAGCAGCCCGGACAGGGTTAGGCCCCTCCACTTT
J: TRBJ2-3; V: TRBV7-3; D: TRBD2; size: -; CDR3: CASSLTSGAGDTQYF; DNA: TGTGCCAGCAGCTTAACAAGCGGGGCGGGTGATACGCAGTATTTT
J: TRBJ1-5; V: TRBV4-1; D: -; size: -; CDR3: CASSQDSRRQPQHF; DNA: TGCGCCAGCAGCCAAGACAGTCGTCGACAGCCCCAGCATTTT
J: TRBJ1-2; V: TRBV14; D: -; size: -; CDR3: CASSQLFLYGYTF; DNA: TGTGCCAGCAGCCAACTTTTCCTCTATGGCTACACCTTC
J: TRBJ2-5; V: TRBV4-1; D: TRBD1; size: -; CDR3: CASRRGPNQETQYF; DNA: TGCGCCAGCAGGAGGGGGCCAAACCAAGAGACCCAGTACTTC
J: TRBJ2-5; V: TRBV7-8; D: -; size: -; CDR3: CASSRTAETQYF; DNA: TGTGCCAGCAGCCGGACAGCGGAGACCCAGTACTTC
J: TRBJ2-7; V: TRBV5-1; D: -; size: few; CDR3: CASSLAAGAMQYF; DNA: TGCGCCAGCAGCTTGGCGGCGGGCGCCATGCAGTACTTC
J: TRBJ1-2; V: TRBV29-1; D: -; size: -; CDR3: CSVSPTDSYGYTF; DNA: TGCAGCGTCTCCCCCACTGACAGCTATGGCTACACCTTC
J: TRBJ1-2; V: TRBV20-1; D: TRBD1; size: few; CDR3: CSASIGDSSYGRTF; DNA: TGCAGTGCTAGTATTGGGGACAGCTCATATGGTCGCACCTTC
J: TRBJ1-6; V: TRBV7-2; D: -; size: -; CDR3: CASSSLSSYNSPLHF; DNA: TGTGCCAGCAGCTCCTTGAGCTCCTATAATTCACCCCTCCACTTT
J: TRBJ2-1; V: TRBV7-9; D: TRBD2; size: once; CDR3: CASSYGLERRNEQFF; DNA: TGTGCCAGCAGCTACGGACTAGAAAGGAGAAACGAGCAGTTCTTC
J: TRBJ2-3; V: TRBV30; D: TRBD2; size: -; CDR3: CAWSVHSGGASSTQYF; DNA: TGTGCCTGGAGTGTACATAGCGGGGGGGCCAGTAGTACGCAGTATTTT
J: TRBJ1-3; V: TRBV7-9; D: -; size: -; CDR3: CASSFQGIGNTIYF; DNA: TGTGCCAGCAGCTTTCAGGGAATTGGAAACACCATATATTTT
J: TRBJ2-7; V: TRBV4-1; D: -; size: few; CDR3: CASSQPGLVYEQYF; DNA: TGCGCCAGCAGCCAGCCGGGATTAGTCTACGAGCAGTACTTC
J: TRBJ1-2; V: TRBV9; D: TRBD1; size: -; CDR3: CASSERTGFYGYTF; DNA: TGTGCCAGCAGCGAGAGGACAGGGTTTTATGGCTACACCTTC
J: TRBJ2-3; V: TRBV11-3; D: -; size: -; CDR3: CASSPLTGGTDTQYF; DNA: TGTGCCAGCAGCCCGCTGACGGGTGGGACAGATACGCAGTATTTT
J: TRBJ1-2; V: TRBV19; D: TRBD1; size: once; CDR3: CASLPSDRAVGYTF; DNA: TGTGCCAGTCTTCCCTCCGACAGGGCAGTTGGCTACACCTTC
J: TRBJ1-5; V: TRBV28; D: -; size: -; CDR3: CASKGHEVHQPQHF; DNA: TGTGCCAGCAAGGGACACGAGGTCCATCAGCCCCAGCATTTT
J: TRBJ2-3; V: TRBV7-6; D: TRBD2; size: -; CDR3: CASSETPESSGVVDTQYF; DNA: TGTGCCAGCAGCGAAACTCCTGAATCTAGCGGGGTGGTAGATACGCAGTATTTT
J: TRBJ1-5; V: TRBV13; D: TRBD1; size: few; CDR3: CASSFRQGDRYVNQPQHF; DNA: TGTGCCAGCAGCTTTAGACAGGGGGACAGGTACGTCAATCAGCCCCAGCATTTT
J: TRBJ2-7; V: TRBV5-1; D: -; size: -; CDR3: CASSLDGSEQYF; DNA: TGCGCCAGCAGCTTGGACGGTTCCGAGCAGTACTTC
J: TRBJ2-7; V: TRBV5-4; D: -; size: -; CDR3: CASSPRQGGRAREQYF; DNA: TGTGCCAGCAGCCCTAGACAGGGAGGACGTGCGCGTGAGCAGTACTTC
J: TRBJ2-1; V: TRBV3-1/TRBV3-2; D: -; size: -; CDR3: CASSQDQVNEQFF; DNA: TGTGCCAGCAGCCAAGACCAGGTCAATGAGCAGTTCTTC
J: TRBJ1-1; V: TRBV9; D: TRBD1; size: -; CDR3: CASSVGPQGAYTEAFF; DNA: TGTGCCAGCAGCGTCGGACCACAGGGGGCGTACACTGAAGCTTTCTTT
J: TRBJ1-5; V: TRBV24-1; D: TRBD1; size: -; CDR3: CATGGQNNQPQHF; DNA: TGTGCCACCGGGGGACAGAACAATCAGCCCCAGCATTTT
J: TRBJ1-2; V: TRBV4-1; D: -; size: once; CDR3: CASSQDVELSPYGYTF; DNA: TGCGCCAGCAGCCAAGATGTGGAGCTCTCCCCCTATGGCTACACCTTC
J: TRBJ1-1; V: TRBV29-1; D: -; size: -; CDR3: CSVGDRQANEAFF; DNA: TGCAGCGTTGGCGATCGACAGGCGAATGAAGCTTTCTTT
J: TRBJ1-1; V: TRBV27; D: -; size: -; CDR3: CASLGGVGEAFF; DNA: TGTGCCAGCCTAGGGGGAGTCGGTGAAGCTTTCTTT